Below, 9 T cell receptor beta chains from the same sample are listed, as sequenced in a study of T cells in Graves' hyperthyroidism and ophthalmopathy. Researchers took RNA transcripts and amplified the TCR beta CDR3 regions from them. First-round RT-PCR with HTBI primers amplified the TCR CDR3 region. Via MiXCR, TCRdb re-called the multiplex PCR reads, giving one row per CDR3 protein. The data hold 30,000 to 35,000 distinct CDR3 sequences, with about 52% observed a single time. The sequencing sample was made of blood. The source of these receptors is a woman in her forties with Graves' ophthalmopathy.

The gene calls are TRBV15 and TRBJ2-5; tentative D call: TRBD2 (6 bases). This CDR3 has 15 residues. V was shortened by 0 bases and J by 2 bases, with 10 bases between the two germline ends. Germline-derived CDR1 and CDR2 are LNHNV and YYDKDF (reference sequence). The CDR3 protein is CATSRDRAGQETQYF. The CDR3 DNA is TGTGCCACCAGCAGAGATCGGGCGGGACAAGAGACCCAGTACTTC. The full variable domain, completed using reference TRBV15 and TRBJ2-5, is DAMVIQNPRYQVTQFGKPVTLSCSQTLNHNVMYWYQQKSSQAPKLLFHYYDKDFNNEADTPDNFQSRRPNTSFCFLDIRSPGLGDTAMYLCATSRDRAGQETQYFGPGTRLLVL.

Comment on this clonotype: Mismatch with germline at one junction end may stem from a read error. As DNA, the CDR3 is TGTGCCAGCGGTGACGCCAGACGGGTGCCTTTC. This encodes CASGDARRVPF. V is TRBV25-1 and J is TRBJ2-7, with D unclear. Germline assignment: CDR1 MGHDK and CDR2 SYGVNS. This CDR3 comprises 11 residues.

Turning to this clonotype: The junction and the germline gene differ at one end; a read error may be behind it. CDR3 coding DNA: TGTGCCAGCAGTTATGAAGGGGAGAACACTGAAGCTTTCTTT. This translates into CASSYEGENTEAFF. This chain joins TRBV10-3 and TRBJ1-1; tentatively, D is TRBD1 (5 bases). There are 14 residues in the CDR3. CDR1 and CDR2 from the germline V gene are ENHRY and SYGVKD.

Comments on this clonotype: At one boundary the junction diverges from the germline segment, which might be a read error. V and J are TRBV7-3 and TRBJ2-7; 7 bases are shared with TRBD1. Germline V gene lookup returns CDR1 SGHTA and CDR2 FQGTGA. This CDR3 is built from 13 residues. CDR3: CASSKGTDYEQYF. CDR3 in DNA: TGCGCCAGCAGCAAAGGGACAGACTACGAGCAGTACTTC.

In its sample, this clonotype was seen many times. V is TRBV12-3 or TRBV12-4 and J is TRBJ1-2, with a weak D call TRBD1 (6 bases). The CDR3 spans 13 residues. The V end lost 6 bases, the J end lost 8 bases, and 16 bases lay between the germline ends. The CDR3 protein is CASSLGTSQGYTF. Written as DNA, the CDR3 is TGTGCCAGCAGCCTCGGGACATCCCAGGGCTACACCTTC.

The chain joins TRBV2 to TRBJ2-1; TRBD2 aligns across 8 bases. Looked up from germline, CDR1 is SNHLY and CDR2 is FYNNEI. The CDR3 runs to 13 residues. V trimming: 11 bases; J trimming: 2 bases; junction bases outside the gene matches: 5. For the CDR3, the DNA is TGTGCCCATACTAGCGGAGCCTACAATGAGCAGTTCTTC. Translating it yields CAHTSGAYNEQFF.

This clonotype was recorded many times. V gene TRBV25-1 combines with J gene TRBJ2-7; D is uncertain. Trimming left V 3 bases short and J 4 bases short, with 10 bases between. This CDR3 spans 13 amino acids. CDR1 MGHDK and CDR2 SYGVNS come from the germline V gene. CDR3 bases: TGTGCCAGCAGTGAGGCCCGAAGATACGAGCAGTACTTC. It is translated as CASSEARRYEQYF.

This clonotype was seen at least ten times. V and J are TRBV6-1 and TRBJ2-1; TRBD2 matches 8 bases. The CDR3 loop spans 15 amino acids. Germline loops: CDR1 MNHNS, CDR2 SASEGT. J gave up 5 bases and V 6 bases, and 9 bases lay outside the gene matches. The CDR3 loop reads CASSPGGAGNNEQFF. CDR3 in DNA: TGTGCCAGCAGCCCCGGGGGGGCTGGCAACAATGAGCAGTTCTTC.

In its sample, this clonotype was seen many times. V is TRBV28 and J is TRBJ2-7, with D unclear. V lost 2 bases, J lost 2 bases, and 10 bases lay in between. The CDR3 runs 14 residues. Germline CDR1 MDHEN, CDR2 SYDVKM. CDR3 nucleotide sequence: TGTGCCAGCAGTTTAACCAACACACCCTACGAGCAGTACTTC. It encodes CASSLTNTPYEQYF.